This TCR beta chain was captured in a study of shared clonotypes between healthy human individuals. TCRdb's copy holds only in-frame clones and misses some; the assay was immunoSEQ multiplex PCR. The table lists roughly 490,000 clones, around 80% of them singletons. This clone appeared once. The clonotype originates from a woman in her thirties or forties in good health. Some clones in this sample may be carry-over from other donors' samples. Specimen: PBMCs.

Written as DNA, the CDR3 is TGTGCCATCAGTGAGTCTCCGGACAGGGACGGCTACACCTTC. Protein product: CAISESPDRDGYTF. This chain joins TRBV10-3 and TRBJ1-2; 8 nucleotides align to TRBD1. Germline V lookup: CDR1 ENHRY, CDR2 SYGVKD. With 0 bases clipped from V and 8 bases from J, the junction kept 5 bases outside the gene matches. CDR3 length: 14 amino acids.